This entry lists 32 T cell receptor beta chains sequenced from one sample in a study of blood T cell repertoires in COVID-19. Sequencing used immunoSEQ multiplex PCR; TCRdb keeps in-frame clones, though not all of them. In the table there are under 75,000 clones, about 80% of which are singletons. Sequencing used peripheral blood. Receptor source: a man between 65 and 80 years old who had recovered from COVID-19.

This clone has only a few counts. DNA of the CDR3: TGTGCCAGCAGTTTATCAGGGATGCTCGATGAAGCTTTCTTT. Encoded protein: CASSLSGMLDEAFF. The genes are TRBV28 and TRBJ1-1; D may be TRBD1 (5 bases). The CDR3 covers 14 residues. CDR1 is MDHEN, CDR2 SYDVKM, per germline. Trimming took off 1 base at V and 7 bases at J, with 13 bases between the two ends.

This rearrangement joins TRBV7-9 to TRBJ2-7; D may be TRBD1 (6 bases). The CDR3 runs to 15 residues. Trimming removed 5 bases at V and 0 bases at J, with 14 bases between. In germline, CDR1 is SEHNR, CDR2 FQNEAQ (reference sequence). The CDR3 DNA sequence: TGTGCCAGCAGCCAGGGGCAGGGGAACTCCTACGAGCAGTACTTC. It encodes CASSQGQGNSYEQYF.

The CDR3 sequence is CSVTGPLGGKLFF. The CDR3 nucleotides are TGCAGCGTTACCGGTCCTCTCGGCGGAAAACTGTTTTTT. The gene calls are TRBV29-1 and TRBJ1-4, with D unresolved. The CDR3 totals 13 residues. The germline V and J ends were trimmed by 5 bases and 10 bases, with 17 bases remaining between them. From germline, CDR1 is SQVTM and CDR2 ANQGSEA. Supplemented by reference TRBV29-1 and TRBJ1-4, the full variable domain reads SAVISQKPSRDICQRGTSLTIQCQVDSQVTMMFWYRQQPGQSLTLIATANQGSEATYESGFVIDKFPISRPNLTFSTLTVSNMSPEDSSIYLCSVTGPLGGKLFFGSGTQLSVL.

The genes are TRBV3-1 (or the pseudogene TRBV3-2) and TRBJ2-3, with 10 bases matching TRBD2. The germline CDR1 and CDR2 sequences are LGHDT and YNNKEL (reference sequence). With V trimmed by 3 bases and J by 5 bases, 11 bases remained unmatched. The CDR3 is made up of 17 amino acids. CDR3 loop: CASSQEAGGPRVDTQYF. CDR3 in DNA: TGTGCCAGCAGCCAGGAAGCGGGGGGGCCTAGGGTAGATACGCAGTATTTT.

A few counts support this clone. The chain employs TRBV9 and TRBJ2-7; possible D gene TRBD1, 6 bases. Trimming pared 2 bases from V and 6 bases from J, leaving 12 bases between. CDR3 length: 13 amino acids. Germline assignment: CDR1 SGDLS and CDR2 YYNGEE. This CDR3 reads CASSVAGDGEQYF. The DNA for the CDR3 is TGTGCCAGCAGCGTGGCAGGGGACGGCGAGCAGTACTTC.

This chain joins TRBV6-6 and TRBJ2-3; D is possibly TRBD2 (7 bases). CDR3 length: 13 residues. Germline CDR1 MNHNY, CDR2 SVGAGI (reference sequence). V was clipped by 8 bases and J by 5 bases, with 14 bases between them. The CDR3 sequence: CASARGAKDTQYF. CDR3 bases: TGTGCCAGCGCCCGGGGGGCCAAAGATACGCAGTATTTT.

The V and J genes are TRBV2 and TRBJ1-4; D possibly corresponds to TRBD1 (5 bases). There are 14 residues in the CDR3. V lost 8 bases and J 3 bases, leaving 13 bases between the germline ends. The germline gives CDR1 SNHLY, CDR2 FYNNEI. The CDR3 is CASGRQIPNEKLFF. Written as DNA, the CDR3 is TGTGCCAGCGGTAGACAGATACCTAATGAAAAACTGTTTTTT.

This chain connects TRBV9 to TRBJ1-1; the D gene is possibly TRBD1 (6 bases). With 4 bases removed from V and 11 bases from J, the gap between germline ends came to 15 bases. From germline, CDR1 is SGDLS and CDR2 YYNGEE. The CDR3 has 12 amino acids. CDR3 residues: CASSPGTPVAFF. DNA of the CDR3: TGTGCCAGCAGCCCCGGGACACCCGTCGCTTTCTTT.

This clone was observed once. This rearrangement joins TRBV19 to TRBJ2-5, with TRBD1 matching 10 bases. Germline V gene sequence: CDR1 LNHDA, CDR2 SQIVND (reference sequence). This CDR3 contains 16 residues. V was clipped by 4 bases and J by 1 base; unmatched bases: 6. The CDR3 DNA sequence: TGTGCCAGTAGTAAGGGGACAGGGGTCTTCCAAGAGACCCAGTACTTC. It is translated as CASSKGTGVFQETQYF.

This rearrangement joins TRBV19 to TRBJ2-1, with TRBD2 matching 7 bases. Germline V gene lookup returns CDR1 LNHDA and CDR2 SQIVND (reference sequence). J lost 7 bases, V lost 6 bases, and 9 bases had no gene match. The CDR3 totals 14 residues. This chain's CDR3 is CASRAGVYRNEQFF. CDR3 bases: TGTGCCAGTAGGGCGGGAGTCTATCGGAATGAGCAGTTCTTC.

The V and J genes are TRBV11-3 and TRBJ2-3; 8 nucleotides agree with TRBD2. This CDR3 spans 15 amino acids. Germline V gives CDR1 SGHNT, CDR2 YENEEA. V lost 1 base, J lost 6 bases, and 6 bases stayed unmatched. The DNA of the CDR3 is TGTGCCAGCAGCTTAGCGGGGGGGCCGTGGGATACGCAGTATTTT. It translates to CASSLAGGPWDTQYF.

The chain combines TRBV4-2 with TRBJ1-2; D gene unclear. The CDR3 is 16 amino acids. V lost 0 bases, J lost 1 base, and 12 bases lay in between. Germline-derived CDR1 and CDR2 are LGHNA and YNFKEQ. Written as DNA, the CDR3 is TGTGCCAGCAGCCAAGAAACAATGCGGAGTAACTATGGCTACACCTTC. This translates into CASSQETMRSNYGYTF.

The gene calls are TRBV5-1 and TRBJ2-1, with 11 bases lining up with TRBD2. The CDR3 spans 15 residues. Germline-derived CDR1 and CDR2 are SGHRS and YFSETQ. J was trimmed by 4 bases and V by 4 bases; bases with no gene match: 4. This chain's CDR3 is CASSRTSGGYNEQFF. CDR3 bases: TGCGCCAGCAGCCGAACTAGCGGGGGTTACAATGAGCAGTTCTTC.

The chain couples TRBV9 to TRBJ2-2, with TRBD2 as a possible D gene (6 bases). Trimming cost V 0 bases and J 4 bases, with 10 bases left between them. Germline V gene sequence: CDR1 SGDLS, CDR2 YYNGEE. This CDR3 is 15 amino acids long. The CDR3 protein is CASSVGGGPTGELFF. CDR3 nucleotide sequence: TGTGCCAGCAGCGTAGGTGGAGGGCCCACCGGGGAGCTGTTTTTT.

The chain uses TRBV5-1 and TRBJ2-7; TRBD2 might be the D (5 bases). The germline gives CDR1 SGHRS, CDR2 YFSETQ. V lost 5 bases and J lost 3, with 15 bases in between. The CDR3 contains 14 residues. CDR3 region: CASSEASEGYEQYF. CDR3 nucleotide sequence: TGCGCCAGCAGTGAGGCTAGTGAGGGCTACGAGCAGTACTTC. Together with reference TRBV5-1 and TRBJ2-7, the CDR3 gives the full variable domain: KAGVTQTPRYLIKTRGQQVTLSCSPISGHRSVSWYQQTPGQGLQFLFEYFSETQRNKGNFPGRFSGRQFSNSRSEMNVSTLELGDSALYLCASSEASEGYEQYFGPGTRLTVT.

CDR3 protein: CASRQGARETQYF. Written as DNA, the CDR3 is TGCGCCAGCCGACAGGGGGCGCGGGAGACCCAGTACTTC. This chain connects TRBV5-1 to TRBJ2-5, with TRBD1 matching 10 bases. V lost 7 bases to trimming and J lost 5 bases; unmatched junction nucleotides: 5. The CDR3 contains 13 residues. From germline, CDR1 is SGHRS and CDR2 YFSETQ.

The DNA for the CDR3 is TGTGCCAGCAGTTCCACCGGACAGCTAAATCAGCCCCAGCATTTT. This encodes CASSSTGQLNQPQHF. V usage is TRBV27 and J usage is TRBJ1-5, with D perhaps matching TRBD1 (6 bases). Trimming removed 4 bases at V and 4 bases at J, with 14 bases between. Germline V lookup: CDR1 MNHEY, CDR2 SMNVEV (reference sequence). The CDR3 has 15 residues.

The rearrangement links TRBV18 to TRBJ1-3; D call uncertain. V lost 0 bases to trimming and J lost 1 base, with 10 bases between them. The CDR3 extends over 16 amino acids. Germline V gives CDR1 KGHSH, CDR2 LQKENI. This chain's CDR3 is CASSPPGPSSGNTIYF. As DNA, the CDR3 is TGTGCCAGCTCACCACCGGGCCCCAGTTCTGGAAACACCATATATTTT.

This chain uses TRBV27 with TRBJ1-2; D is ambiguous. Trimming stripped 0 bases from V and 4 bases from J, with 12 bases between. Germline assignment: CDR1 MNHEY and CDR2 SMNVEV (reference sequence). The length of the CDR3 is 15 residues. As DNA, the CDR3 is TGTGCCAGCAGTTTATCCAGAGGGCAGGCCTATGGCTACACCTTC. Translated: CASSLSRGQAYGYTF.

In this sample, this clone turned up a few times. The chain employs TRBV5-1 and TRBJ1-6; tentative D call: TRBD1 (6 bases). Trimming removed 1 base from V and 5 bases from J, with 13 bases in between. This CDR3 has 16 amino acids. CDR1 and CDR2 (germline): SGHRS, YFSETQ. The CDR3 loop is CASSLNARGDNSPLHF. The CDR3 DNA follows: TGCGCCAGCAGCTTGAATGCCAGGGGAGATAATTCACCCCTCCACTTT.

In the case of this clone: Distinct nucleotide sequences in the sample also encode this CDR3. The J gene is TRBJ2-2, the V gene TRBV5-1; 10 nucleotides agree with TRBD2. Germline V CDR1 and CDR2: SGHRS, YFSETQ. Trimming cost V 5 bases and J 3 bases; bases outside gene matches: 4. This CDR3 contains 15 residues. The CDR3 loop reads CASSQRGGDTGELFF. CDR3 in DNA: TGCGCCAGCAGTCAGCGGGGGGGGGACACCGGGGAGCTGTTTTTT.

The rearrangement uses TRBV27 and TRBJ2-2; 7 bases map to TRBD2. The length of the CDR3 is 16 residues. With V trimmed by 3 bases and J by 0 bases, 4 bases remained unmatched. Germline V CDR1 and CDR2: MNHEY, SMNVEV (reference sequence). CDR3 bases: TGTGCCAGCAGTTTCGCTAGCGGCGCGAACACCGGGGAGCTGTTTTTT. Its protein is CASSFASGANTGELFF.

In this sample, this clone turned up once. The same CDR3 is also encoded by other DNA sequences in this sample. The chain is built from TRBV19 and TRBJ1-5, with D tentatively TRBD1 (6 bases). In germline, CDR1 is LNHDA, CDR2 SQIVND (reference sequence). Trimming cost V 3 bases and J 3 bases, with 9 bases left between them. This CDR3 is 14 amino acids long. CDR3 in amino acids: CASSMGQPNQPQHF. For the CDR3, the DNA is TGTGCCAGTAGTATGGGACAACCCAATCAGCCCCAGCATTTT.

This chain uses TRBV27 with TRBJ2-1; no definite D call. V was pared by 5 bases and J by 0 bases, with 5 bases between. The germline V gene has CDR1 MNHEY and CDR2 SMNVEV (reference sequence). The length of the CDR3 is 13 residues. The CDR3 spells CASSLGSYNEQFF. CDR3 DNA: TGTGCCAGCAGTCTAGGCTCCTACAATGAGCAGTTCTTC.

The chain's CDR3 is CASSIELAGAPHEQYF. Here the CDR3 DNA reads TGTGCCAGCAGCATCGAACTAGCGGGAGCCCCCCACGAGCAGTACTTC. J is TRBJ2-7 and V is TRBV27, with TRBD2 identical over 11 bases. V lost 6 bases to trimming and J lost 5 bases; unmatched junction nucleotides: 12. The V gene's germline CDR1 is MNHEY and CDR2 SMNVEV (reference sequence). This CDR3 has 16 residues.

This chain connects TRBV11-3 to TRBJ2-7; 8 nucleotides agree with TRBD1. CDR3 size: 15 residues. CDR1 and CDR2 from the germline V gene are SGHNT and YENEEA. Trimming at V came to 1 base and at J to 3 bases, leaving 5 bases not matched to a gene. CDR3 loop: CASSLAGTGNYEQYF. The CDR3 bases are TGTGCCAGCAGCTTAGCCGGGACAGGAAACTACGAGCAGTACTTC.

This clone was seen a few times. This chain links TRBV30 with TRBJ1-1; D not certain. In germline, CDR1 is GTSNPN, CDR2 SVGIG (reference sequence). With 0 bases removed from V and 1 base from J, the gap between germline ends came to 6 bases. There are 13 residues in the CDR3. CDR3 region: CAWSVSPNTEAFF. In DNA form, the CDR3 reads TGTGCCTGGAGTGTAAGCCCGAACACTGAAGCTTTCTTT.

This clone was seen repeatedly, ten times or more. V is TRBV6-5 and J is TRBJ1-1; a weak D match, TRBD1 (5 bases). The CDR3 runs 13 residues. The V gene lost 7 bases and the J gene lost 3 bases, with 12 bases spanning the gap. Germline loops: CDR1 MNHEY, CDR2 SVGAGI. The CDR3 coding sequence is TGTGCCAGCATTCAGGGTGTTTACACTGAAGCTTTCTTT. Amino acid sequence: CASIQGVYTEAFF.

This clone was seen a handful of times. V and J are TRBV19 and TRBJ1-4, with D perhaps TRBD1 (5 bases). The CDR3 loop spans 14 amino acids. Trimming removed 5 bases from V and 6 bases from J, with 13 bases in between. CDR1 and CDR2 (germline): LNHDA, SQIVND (reference sequence). The DNA of the CDR3 is TGTGCCAGTAGTCCAGGAGGGGTTTATGAAAAACTGTTTTTT. Residues: CASSPGGVYEKLFF.

The V gene is TRBV6-5, the J gene TRBJ1-2; tentative D call: TRBD1 (5 bases). The CDR3 sequence is 15 residues long. V gave up 0 bases and J gave up 4 bases, with 12 bases separating them. The germline V gene has CDR1 MNHEY and CDR2 SVGAGI. The CDR3 nucleotides read TGTGCCAGCAGTTACTCCCAGGGAGGTAGCTATGGCTACACCTTC. Protein: CASSYSQGGSYGYTF.

J is TRBJ2-1 and V is TRBV30, with D maybe TRBD2 (5 bases). Germline loops: CDR1 GTSNPN, CDR2 SVGIG (reference sequence). The CDR3 runs 13 residues. Trimming left V 4 bases short and J 0 bases short, with 7 bases between. CDR3 sequence (DNA): TGTGCCTGGACGGGGTTCTCCTACAATGAGCAGTTCTTC. Amino acids: CAWTGFSYNEQFF.

This chain joins TRBV7-2 and TRBJ2-7, with 8 bases fitting TRBD2. The CDR3 consists of 14 residues. V was clipped by 3 bases and J by 6 bases; unmatched bases: 7. Germline CDR1 is SGHTA and CDR2 is FQGNSA. Written as DNA, the CDR3 is TGTGCCAGCAGCTTGAGCGGGGGTGTGGGCGAGCAGTACTTC. It yields the protein CASSLSGGVGEQYF. Looking up the rest from reference TRBV7-2 and TRBJ2-7 gives the full variable domain: GAGVSQSPSNKVTEKGKDVELRCDPISGHTALYWYRQSLGQGLEFLIYFQGNSAPDKSGLPSDRFSAERTGGSVSTLTIQRTQQEDSAVYLCASSLSGGVGEQYFGPGTRLTVT.